These T cell receptor beta chains were read from a single sample in a study of T cell responses to AZD1222 COVID-19 vaccine. Sequencing used immunoSEQ multiplex PCR; TCRdb keeps in-frame clones, though not all of them. This table holds about 110,000 clones, just under 95% found once. The source was peripheral blood, collected on day 0 of AZD1222 vaccination. The origin of the receptors is an adult in good health. Each CDR3 is given with its conserved first and last residue.

V gene,J gene,CDR3 protein
TRBV2,TRBJ2-1,CASFRRGNNEQFF
TRBV19,TRBJ1-2,CASSLRDYGYTF
TRBV6-5,TRBJ1-1,CASIPGIGMNTEAFF
TRBV3-1/TRBV3-2,TRBJ2-3,CASSPGTSGNTDTQYF
TRBV11-3,TRBJ2-3,CASSLGKDTQYF
TRBV12-5,TRBJ2-2,CASGSLSGGVNTGELFF
TRBV28,TRBJ1-2,CASSRGLGDGYTF
TRBV5-6,TRBJ2-2,CASSSTSGGNTGELFF
TRBV5-1,TRBJ1-1,CASSLAWEGTEAFF
TRBV30,TRBJ2-2,CAWSVGDVSTGELFF
TRBV19,TRBJ1-2,CASGQGGAGGYTF
TRBV6-1,TRBJ1-4,CASSEGGMGEKLFF
TRBV5-1,TRBJ2-1,CASSLIGGTGFHNEQFF
TRBV27,TRBJ1-2,CASRASGLNYGYTF
TRBV5-1,TRBJ1-1,CASSLGGGGSTEAFF
TRBV6-5,TRBJ2-1,CASSLVAGGYNEQFF
TRBV7-9,TRBJ1-2,CASSSDRGNYGYTF
TRBV6-5,TRBJ2-7,CASSPTSGPYEQYF
TRBV28,TRBJ1-5,CASTPSNQGRQPQHF